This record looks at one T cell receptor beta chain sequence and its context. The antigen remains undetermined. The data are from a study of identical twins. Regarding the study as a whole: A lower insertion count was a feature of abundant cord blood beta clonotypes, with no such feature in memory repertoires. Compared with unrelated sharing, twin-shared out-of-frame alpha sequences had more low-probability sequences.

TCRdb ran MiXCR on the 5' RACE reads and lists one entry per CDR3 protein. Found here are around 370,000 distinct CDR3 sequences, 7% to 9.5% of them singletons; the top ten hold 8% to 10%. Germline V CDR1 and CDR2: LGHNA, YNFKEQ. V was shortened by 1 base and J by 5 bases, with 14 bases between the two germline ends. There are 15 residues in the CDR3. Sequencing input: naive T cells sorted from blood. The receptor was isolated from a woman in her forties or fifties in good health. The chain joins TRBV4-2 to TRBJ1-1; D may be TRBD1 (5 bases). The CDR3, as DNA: TGTGCCAGCAGCCAAGTACCCGAGGGACGGACTGAAGCTTTCTTT. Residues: CASSQVPEGRTEAFF.